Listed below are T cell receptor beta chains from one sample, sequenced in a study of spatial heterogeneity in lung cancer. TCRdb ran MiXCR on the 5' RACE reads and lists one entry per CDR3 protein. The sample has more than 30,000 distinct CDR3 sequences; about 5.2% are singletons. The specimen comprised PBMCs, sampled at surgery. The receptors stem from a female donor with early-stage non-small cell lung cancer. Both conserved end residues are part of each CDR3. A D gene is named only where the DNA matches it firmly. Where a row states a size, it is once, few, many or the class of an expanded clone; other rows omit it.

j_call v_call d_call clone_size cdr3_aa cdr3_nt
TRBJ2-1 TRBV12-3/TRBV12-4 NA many CASSFYTGGSYNEQFF TGTGCCAGCAGTTTTTATACTGGGGGCTCCTACAATGAGCAGTTCTTC
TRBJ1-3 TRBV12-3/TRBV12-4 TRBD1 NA CASRRTGASSGNTIYF TGTGCCAGCAGAAGGACAGGGGCCTCCTCTGGAAACACCATATATTTT
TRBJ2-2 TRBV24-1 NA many CATSRSSNTGELFF TGTGCCACCAGTAGAAGTTCGAACACCGGGGAGCTGTTTTTT
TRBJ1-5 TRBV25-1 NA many CASQDSNQPQHF TGTGCCAGCCAAGATAGCAATCAGCCCCAGCATTTT
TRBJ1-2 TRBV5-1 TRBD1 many CASSHSGGEDGYTF TGCGCCAGCAGCCATTCAGGGGGCGAGGATGGCTACACCTTC
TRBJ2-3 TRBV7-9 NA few CGSLADGTDTQYF TGTGGGAGCTTAGCGGACGGCACAGATACGCAGTATTTT
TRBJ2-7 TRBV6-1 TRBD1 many CASSRQGTSYEQYF TGTGCCAGCAGTAGACAGGGAACCTCCTACGAGCAGTACTTC
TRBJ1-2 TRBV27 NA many CASGPLHRDHYGYTF TGTGCCAGCGGCCCTTTGCATAGGGATCACTATGGCTACACCTTC
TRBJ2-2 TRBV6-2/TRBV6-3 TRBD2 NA CASRAGGSTGELFF TGTGCCAGCAGAGCTGGCGGGAGCACCGGGGAGCTGTTTTTT
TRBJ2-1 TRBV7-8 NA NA CASSFPGLRWDNEQFF TGTGCCAGCAGTTTTCCGGGACTCCGTTGGGACAATGAGCAGTTCTTC
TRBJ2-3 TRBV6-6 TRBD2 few CASSYTRAGGKDTDTQYF TGTGCCAGCAGTTACACTCGGGCGGGGGGGAAAGACACAGATACGCAGTATTTT
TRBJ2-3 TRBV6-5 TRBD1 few CASRGGASTDTQYF TGTGCCAGCAGAGGGGGCGCTAGCACAGATACGCAGTATTTT
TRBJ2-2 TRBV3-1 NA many CASKYQGELFF TGTGCCAGCAAATACCAAGGGGAGCTGTTTTTT
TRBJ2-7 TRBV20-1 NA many CSAIEGDYEQYF TGCAGTGCGATCGAAGGGGACTACGAGCAGTACTTC
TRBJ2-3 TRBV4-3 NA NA CASSQVWGATDTQYF TGCGCCAGCAGCCAAGTCTGGGGGGCCACAGATACGCAGTATTTT
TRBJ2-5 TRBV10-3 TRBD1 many CAISPGQGNQYF TGTGCCATCAGCCCGGGACAGGGGAACCAGTACTTC
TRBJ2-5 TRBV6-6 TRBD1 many CASSYMPGQGFETQYF TGTGCCAGCAGTTATATGCCGGGACAGGGTTTCGAGACCCAGTACTTC
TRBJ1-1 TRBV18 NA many CASSPDGLPLNTEAFF TGTGCCAGCTCTCCGGACGGTTTACCTCTGAACACTGAAGCTTTCTTT
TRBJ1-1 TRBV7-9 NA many CASSFRTPNTEAFF TGTGCCAGCAGCTTCCGGACACCCAACACTGAAGCTTTCTTT
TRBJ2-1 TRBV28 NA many CASSLDPGLYGEQFF TGTGCCAGCAGTCTCGACCCCGGTTTGTATGGTGAGCAGTTCTTC
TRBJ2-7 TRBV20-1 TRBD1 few CSARAPPAGVDRGLGEQYF TGCAGTGCTAGAGCTCCCCCGGCGGGAGTGGACAGGGGATTGGGCGAGCAGTACTTC